A single sample gave rise to the 17 T cell receptor beta chains below, sequenced in a study of metastatic and nonmetastatic thyroid tumors. TCRdb ran MiXCR on the PCR reads. The data hold over 6,000 clones, with approximately 30% observed a single time. Nobody among the patients had been given any treatment before thyroid surgery. Sequenced: adjacent normal tissue. These TCRs come from a female donor with papillary thyroid cancer or a benign thyroid nodule (not recorded which). Some clones in this sample may be carry-over from other donors' samples.

The V and J genes are TRBV27 and TRBJ1-2; tentative D call: TRBD1 (5 bases). CDR1 MNHEY and CDR2 SMNVEV come from the germline V gene (reference sequence). The V gene lost 3 bases and the J gene lost 3 bases, with 26 bases spanning the gap. The length of the CDR3 is 19 residues. This chain's CDR3 is CASSFWPRHRGDTYYGYTF. The DNA of the CDR3 is TGTGCCAGCAGTTTTTGGCCCAGACATCGGGGGGATACCTACTATGGCTACACCTTC.

This clone was recorded at least ten times. At one end the junction does not follow the germline gene, possibly because of a read error. V gene TRBV3-1 combines with J gene TRBJ2-1; D ambiguous. CDR1 is LGHDT and CDR2 is YNNKEL in the germline V gene (reference sequence). This CDR3 contains 12 residues. The CDR3 sequence: CASSQTYSEQFF. Written as DNA, the CDR3 is TGTGCCAGCAGCCAAACGTACAGTGAGCAGTTCTTC.

This rearrangement joins TRBV24-1 to TRBJ1-1; D is uncertain. Trimming pared 5 bases from V and 14 bases from J, leaving 17 bases between. The CDR3 has 12 amino acids. CDR1 and CDR2 from the germline V gene are KGHDR and SFDVKD. The CDR3 DNA reads as TGTGCCACCAGTGCGGGTAACACTGTAGCCTTCTTT. Residues: CATSAGNTVAFF.

This clone was counted only a few times. This chain joins TRBV20-1 and TRBJ2-7; D unresolved. The CDR3 runs to 11 residues. Deletions cut 3 bases from V and 2 bases from J, with 5 bases between. Germline V lookup: CDR1 DFQATT, CDR2 SNEGSKA (reference sequence). The CDR3 DNA follows: TGCAGTGCTAGCCCACCCTACGAGCAGTACTTC. This sequence encodes CSASPPYEQYF.

The chain has TRBV28 and TRBJ2-3; D may match TRBD1 or TRBD2 (5 bases each). Between the trimmed V and J ends, which lost 2 bases and 4 bases, there was a span of 13 bases. This CDR3 contains 15 residues. CDR1 MDHEN and CDR2 SYDVKM come from the germline V gene. CDR3: CASSLGGRDPDTQYF. The CDR3 nucleotides read TGTGCCAGCAGTTTAGGGGGACGGGACCCAGATACGCAGTATTTT.

This clone was detected ten times or more. A read error is possible here, since a much larger clone lies one base away. This chain links TRBV15 with TRBJ2-7, with D perhaps matching TRBD1 or TRBD2 (5 bases each). Germline CDR1 LNHNV, CDR2 YYDKDF (reference sequence). CDR3 length equals 13 residues. CDR3 protein: CVTSRGETYEQYF. The CDR3 nucleotides are TGTGTCACCAGCAGAGGGGAGACTTACGAGCAGTACTTC.

The sample holds a few counts of this clone. The V and J genes are TRBV27 and TRBJ2-1; 8 nucleotides line up with TRBD2. V lost 5 bases, J lost 8 bases, and 8 bases stayed unmatched. The CDR3 has 14 residues. Germline V gives CDR1 MNHEY, CDR2 SMNVEV (reference sequence). DNA for the CDR3: TGTGCCAGCAGTCTGCGCGGGGGGCCCCATGAGCAGTTCTTC. It codes for CASSLRGGPHEQFF.

This clone was observed a handful of times. This sequence joins TRBV28 and TRBJ1-2, with 9 positions matching TRBD1. CDR1 and CDR2 (germline): MDHEN, SYDVKM. Trimming at V came to 4 bases and at J to 7 bases, leaving 4 bases not matched to a gene. CDR3 length equals 13 residues. The CDR3 here is CASSSGTGPGYTF. The DNA for the CDR3 is TGTGCCAGCAGTTCGGGGACAGGGCCTGGCTACACCTTC.

The gene calls are TRBV6-1 and TRBJ1-6; 9 bases line up with TRBD1. Germline values: CDR1 MNHNS, CDR2 SASEGT. The CDR3 contains 16 residues. V trimming: 5 bases; J trimming: 10 bases; junction bases outside the gene matches: 12. The CDR3 region is CASSPPTGGTGSPLHF. CDR3 nucleotides: TGTGCCAGCAGTCCACCGACAGGGGGAACGGGGTCACCCCTCCACTTT.

In its sample, this clone was seen many times. V gene TRBV19 combines with J gene TRBJ2-5; 7 bases match TRBD1. Germline CDR1 reads LNHDA; CDR2 reads SQIVND (reference sequence). Unmatched junction bases numbered 12, after V lost 3 bases and J lost 5 bases. The CDR3 is made up of 16 amino acids. CDR3 nucleotide sequence: TGTGCCAGTAGTATGGAGAGGGGGCAGGGCAGGGAGACCCAGTACTTC. It specifies CASSMERGQGRETQYF.

V is TRBV18 and J is TRBJ1-2; no clear D. Germline V gene sequence: CDR1 KGHSH, CDR2 LQKENI. V was clipped by 3 bases and J by 6 bases, with 5 bases between them. The CDR3 loop spans 11 amino acids. The CDR3 is CASSPRNGYTF. DNA for the CDR3: TGTGCCAGCTCACCCCGGAATGGCTACACCTTC.

This clone was seen only once. This chain links TRBV7-9 with TRBJ2-7; D possibly corresponds to TRBD1 (5 bases). CDR3 size: 13 residues. V was trimmed by 7 bases and J by 3 bases, leaving 13 bases between them. Germline CDR1 SEHNR, CDR2 FQNEAQ (reference sequence). This chain's CDR3 is CASNLWGYYEQYF. Written as DNA, the CDR3 is TGTGCCAGCAACCTCTGGGGCTACTACGAGCAGTACTTC.

Comment on this clone: This could be a read error, since a much larger clone is one nucleotide away. V gene TRBV3-1 combines with J gene TRBJ2-5, with 9 bases fitting TRBD2. This CDR3 is built from 15 residues. V was clipped by 1 base and J by 7 bases; unmatched bases: 7. Germline V gene sequence: CDR1 LGHDT, CDR2 YNNKEL (reference sequence). CDR3 sequence (DNA): TGTGCCAGCAGCCAAGCTAGCGGGGTGCGGGGGACCCAGTACTTC. Translation: CASSQASGVRGTQYF.

J is TRBJ2-2 and V is TRBV24-1, with D tentatively TRBD2 (6 bases). This CDR3 spans 17 amino acids. V lost 3 bases to trimming and J lost 11 bases, with 24 bases between them. Germline CDR1 reads KGHDR; CDR2 reads SFDVKD. The CDR3 region is CATSDGSGAPDTVELFF. DNA of the CDR3: TGTGCCACCAGTGATGGATCGGGAGCCCCGGACACCGTTGAGCTGTTTTTT.

About this clone itself: One end of the junction fails to match germline, which may point to a read error. The chain couples TRBV28 to TRBJ2-3; no clear D. Germline V CDR1 and CDR2: MDHEN, SYDVKM. This CDR3 is 12 amino acids long. The CDR3 DNA is TGTGCCAGCATTCGGCTACGAGATACACAGTATTTT. Its translation: CASIRLRDTQYF.

Judged by abundance, this clone is medium-sized. This chain joins TRBV12-3 or TRBV12-4 and TRBJ1-2; D is possibly TRBD1 (6 bases). Trimming removed 2 bases from V and 8 bases from J, with 15 bases in between. This CDR3 comprises 14 residues. The CDR3 region has the DNA TGTGCCAGCAGTTTAATTCCCCAGGGGAGGGGCTACACCTTC. Its translation: CASSLIPQGRGYTF.

The rearrangement links TRBV6-1 to TRBJ2-5; no clear D gene. This CDR3 has 13 residues. Trimming pared 5 bases from V and 2 bases from J, leaving 9 bases between. Germline lookup yields CDR1 MNHNS and CDR2 SASEGT. The CDR3 sequence is CASSKLTQETQYF. The CDR3 nucleotides are TGTGCCAGCAGTAAACTAACTCAAGAGACCCAGTACTTC.